This T cell receptor (beta chain) is from a study of response to subunit inactivated influenza vaccine. A single record per CDR3 protein comes from TCRdb applying MiXCR to the RT-PCR reads. The table records approximately 500,000 distinct CDR3 sequences, around 13% of them present only once. The study, taken as a whole, reports: Authors suggested each seasonal influenza vaccination recruits few new T cells.

This clonotype was detected a few times. Antigen specificity is unknown. Trimming at V came to 3 bases and at J to 6 bases, leaving 5 bases not matched to a gene. The CDR3 is made up of 14 amino acids. Germline V gene sequence: CDR1 DFQATT, CDR2 SNEGSKA (reference sequence). The sequenced sample was PBMCs from blood, obtained 11 to 12 days after vaccination. This clonotype originated in a middle-aged man who received an inactivated influenza vaccine. This chain joins TRBV20-1 and TRBJ2-1; 10 nucleotides line up with TRBD2. The CDR3 DNA reads TGCAGTGCTAGCCTAGCGGGGGTGGGCAATGAGCAGTTCTTC. Its protein product is CSASLAGVGNEQFF.